This TCR beta chain originates from a study of Ad26.COV2.S vaccination and SARS-CoV-2 variants. Turning to the study itself: Intramuscular Ad26.COV2.S at 5x10^10 or 1x10^11 viral particles. Study-level results: Recipients given vaccine exceeded placebo recipients in spike-specific TCR breadth.

The treatment here: about 20 received Ad26.COV2.S at low or high dose, single or two shots; 5 received placebo; per-sample allocation not given. Sampling took place 63 days after the first vaccine or placebo injection. The administered vaccine (an Ad26 vector) expressed Wuhan-strain SARS-CoV-2 spike. The CDR3 length is 15 residues. Per germline, CDR1 SGHTA and CDR2 FQGNSA. Trimming cost V 5 bases and J 7 bases, with 18 bases left between them. This clone was seen once. Its antigen is unknown. Sequenced by immunoSEQ multiplex PCR; TCRdb stores in-frame clones only, minus some. Of approximately 240,000 clones listed, around 87% are singletons.

This TCR came from a person between 18 and 60 years old who received the Ad26.COV2.S COVID-19 vaccine or a placebo. Sequencing used peripheral blood, obtained in a trial of Ad26.COV2.S vaccine versus placebo. The rearrangement links TRBV7-2 to TRBJ2-1; the D gene is possibly TRBD2 (5 bases). CDR3 sequence (DNA): TGTGCCAGCAGCCCCGGACCCCCCCAGCGGAATGAGCAGTTCTTC. Its translation: CASSPGPPQRNEQFF. Based on the CDR3 plus reference TRBV7-2 and TRBJ2-1, the full variable domain is GAGVSQSPSNKVTEKGKDVELRCDPISGHTALYWYRQSLGQGLEFLIYFQGNSAPDKSGLPSDRFSAERTGGSVSTLTIQRTQQEDSAVYLCASSPGPPQRNEQFFGPGTRLTVL.